The 2 T cell receptor beta chains given below trace back to one sample, sequenced in a study of vaccination effects on CD4 cells after COVID-19. Clones were sequenced by immunoSEQ multiplex PCR, and TCRdb holds only the in-frame ones, with some missing. The top ten hold around 2.9% of the sample, which has tens of thousands of clones, about 70% seen once. CD4+ T cells specific for antigen were expanded with viral peptide pools by the ViraFEST assay before sequencing. CD4+ T cell isolation took place after approximately 11 days of culture. Vaccine recipients lacked prior SARS-CoV-2 infection and had negative nucleocapsid antibodies. These receptors' antigens are unknown. The sequenced sample was CD4+ T cells from PBMCs cultured with HCoV-NL63 spike peptides, obtained before COVID-19 vaccination. Receptors were obtained from a human donor who received a COVID-19 vaccine.

The chain has TRBV9 and TRBJ2-6; 8 bases are a match to TRBD1. Trimming took 0 bases from V and 0 from J; bases not matched to a gene: 2. There are 17 residues in the CDR3. The germline CDR1 and CDR2 sequences are SGDLS and YYNGEE. In DNA, the CDR3 is TGTGCCAGCAGCGTAGTCGACAGGGGCTCTGGGGCCAACGTCCTGACTTTC. It codes for CASSVVDRGSGANVLTF.

V is TRBV11-3 and J is TRBJ2-5; TRBD2 matches 9 bases. The CDR3 length is 15 residues. The ends lost 4 bases at V and 4 bases at J; junction bases unmatched: 7. Germline V gene sequence: CDR1 SGHNT, CDR2 YENEEA. This CDR3 reads CASSSRGGATETQYF. CDR3 sequence (DNA): TGTGCCAGCAGCTCCCGCGGGGGGGCCACAGAGACCCAGTACTTC.